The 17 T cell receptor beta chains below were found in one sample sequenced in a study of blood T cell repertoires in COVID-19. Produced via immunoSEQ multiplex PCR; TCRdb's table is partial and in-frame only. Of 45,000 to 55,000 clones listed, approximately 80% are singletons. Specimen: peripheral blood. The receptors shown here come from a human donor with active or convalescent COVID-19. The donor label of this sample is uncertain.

The CDR3 nucleotides read TGTGCCAGCAGTCCGGGATTAACAGCAGACCCCGGGGAGCTGTTTTTT. This sequence encodes CASSPGLTADPGELFF. This sequence joins TRBV5-8 and TRBJ2-2, with D maybe TRBD2 (5 bases). The CDR3 sequence is 16 residues long. CDR1 is SGHTS, CDR2 YDEGEE, per germline. Trimming left V 5 bases short and J 6 bases short, with 20 bases between.

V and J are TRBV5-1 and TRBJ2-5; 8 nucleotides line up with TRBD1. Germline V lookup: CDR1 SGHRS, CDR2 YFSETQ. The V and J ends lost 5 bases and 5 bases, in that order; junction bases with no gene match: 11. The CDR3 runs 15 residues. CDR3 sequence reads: CASSLNAGGQETQYF. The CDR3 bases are TGCGCCAGCAGTCTTAATGCAGGGGGCCAGGAGACCCAGTACTTC.

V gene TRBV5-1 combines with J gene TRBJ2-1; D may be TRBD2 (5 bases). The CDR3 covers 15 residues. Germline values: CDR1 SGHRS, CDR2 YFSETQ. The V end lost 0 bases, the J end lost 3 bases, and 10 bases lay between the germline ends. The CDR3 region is CASSLGETNYNEQFF. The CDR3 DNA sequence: TGCGCCAGCAGCTTGGGGGAGACTAACTACAATGAGCAGTTCTTC.

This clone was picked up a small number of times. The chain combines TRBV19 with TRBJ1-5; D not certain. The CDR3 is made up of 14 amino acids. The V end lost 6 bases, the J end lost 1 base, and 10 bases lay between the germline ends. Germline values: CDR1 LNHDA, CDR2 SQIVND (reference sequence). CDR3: CASSRGKSNQPQHF. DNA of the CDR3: TGTGCCAGTAGCCGGGGTAAAAGCAATCAGCCCCAGCATTTT.

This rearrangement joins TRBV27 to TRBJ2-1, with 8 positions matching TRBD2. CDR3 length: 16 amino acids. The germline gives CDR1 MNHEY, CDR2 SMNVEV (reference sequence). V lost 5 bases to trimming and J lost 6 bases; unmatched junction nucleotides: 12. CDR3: CASSGAAGVGTNEQFF. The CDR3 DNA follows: TGTGCCAGCAGTGGAGCAGCGGGAGTGGGGACCAATGAGCAGTTCTTC.

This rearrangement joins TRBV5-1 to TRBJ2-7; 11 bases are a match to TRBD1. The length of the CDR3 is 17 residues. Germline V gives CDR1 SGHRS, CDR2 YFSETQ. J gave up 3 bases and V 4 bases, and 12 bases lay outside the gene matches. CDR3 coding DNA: TGCGCCAGCAGCCCAACAGGACAGGGGGCGCGGGTCTACGAGCAGTACTTC. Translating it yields CASSPTGQGARVYEQYF.

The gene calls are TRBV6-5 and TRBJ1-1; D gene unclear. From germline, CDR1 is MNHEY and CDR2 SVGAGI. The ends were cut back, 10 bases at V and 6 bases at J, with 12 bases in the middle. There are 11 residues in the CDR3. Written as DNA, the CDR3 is TGTGCCATCCTGAGGGCTGCTGAAGCTTTCTTT. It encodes CAILRAAEAFF.

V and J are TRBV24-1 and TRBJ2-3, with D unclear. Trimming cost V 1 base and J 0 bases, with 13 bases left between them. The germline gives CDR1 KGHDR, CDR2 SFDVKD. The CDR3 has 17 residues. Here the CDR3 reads CATSDFPVVLSTDTQYF. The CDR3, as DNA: TGTGCCACCAGTGATTTTCCAGTCGTTCTCAGCACAGATACGCAGTATTTT.

CDR3 region: CASSSRGAASYNEQFF. CDR3 sequence (DNA): TGTGCCAGCAGCTCCCGTGGGGCGGCCTCCTACAATGAGCAGTTCTTC. The chain employs TRBV11-2 and TRBJ2-1; maybe TRBD1 (5 bases). CDR3 length equals 16 residues. Trimming removed 4 bases from V and 0 bases from J, with 13 bases in between. Per germline, CDR1 SGHAT and CDR2 FQNNGV.

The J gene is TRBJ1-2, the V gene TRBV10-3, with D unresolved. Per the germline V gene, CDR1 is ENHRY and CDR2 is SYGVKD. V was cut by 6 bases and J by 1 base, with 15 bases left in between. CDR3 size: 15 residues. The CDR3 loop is CAIRQDSNGNYGYTF. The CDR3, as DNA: TGTGCCATCAGGCAAGATTCTAACGGTAACTATGGCTACACCTTC.

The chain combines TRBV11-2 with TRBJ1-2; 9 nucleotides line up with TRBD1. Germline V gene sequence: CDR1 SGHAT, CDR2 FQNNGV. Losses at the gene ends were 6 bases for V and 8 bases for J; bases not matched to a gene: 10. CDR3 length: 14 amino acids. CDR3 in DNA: TGTGCCAGCAGACTAACAGGGGGCGAAGCCGGCTACACCTTC. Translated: CASRLTGGEAGYTF.

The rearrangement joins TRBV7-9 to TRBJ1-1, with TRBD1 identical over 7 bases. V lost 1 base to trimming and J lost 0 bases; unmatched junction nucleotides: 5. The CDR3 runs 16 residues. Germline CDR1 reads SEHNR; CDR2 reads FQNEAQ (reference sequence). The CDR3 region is CASSLGTGAMNTEAFF. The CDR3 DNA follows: TGTGCCAGCAGCTTAGGGACAGGAGCTATGAACACTGAAGCTTTCTTT.

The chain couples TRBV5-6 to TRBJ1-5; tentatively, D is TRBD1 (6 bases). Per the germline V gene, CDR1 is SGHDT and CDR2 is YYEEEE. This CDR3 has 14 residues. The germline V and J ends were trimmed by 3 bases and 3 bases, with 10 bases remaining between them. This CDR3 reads CASSSRGLNQPQHF. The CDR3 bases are TGTGCCAGCAGCTCCAGGGGTCTCAATCAGCCCCAGCATTTT.

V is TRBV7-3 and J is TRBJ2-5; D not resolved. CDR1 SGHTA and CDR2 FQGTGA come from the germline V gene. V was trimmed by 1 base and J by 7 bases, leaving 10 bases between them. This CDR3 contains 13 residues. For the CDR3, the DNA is TGTGCCAGCAGCTTAAGTGCCGGTGGGACCCAGTACTTC. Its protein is CASSLSAGGTQYF.

This CDR3 is CASSFTGTGGQHF. Written as DNA, the CDR3 is TGTGCCAGCAGTTTTACCGGGACAGGGGGTCAGCATTTT. V gene TRBV28 combines with J gene TRBJ1-5; TRBD1 aligns across 11 bases. V gave up 3 bases and J gave up 13 bases; unmatched junction bases: 5. The V gene's germline CDR1 is MDHEN and CDR2 SYDVKM. The CDR3 contains 13 residues. Full variable domain (outside the CDR3, taken from reference TRBV28 and TRBJ1-5): DVKVTQSSRYLVKRTGEKVFLECVQDMDHENMFWYRQDPGLGLRLIYFSYDVKMKEKGDIPEGYSVSREKKERFSLILESASTNQTSMYLCASSFTGTGGQHFGDGTRLSIL.

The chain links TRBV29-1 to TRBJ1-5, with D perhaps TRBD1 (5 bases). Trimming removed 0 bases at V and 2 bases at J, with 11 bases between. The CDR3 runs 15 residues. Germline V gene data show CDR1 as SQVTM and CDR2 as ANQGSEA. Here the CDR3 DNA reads TGCAGCGTTGAAGAGTCAGGGTGGGGCAATCAGCCCCAGCATTTT. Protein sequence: CSVEESGWGNQPQHF.

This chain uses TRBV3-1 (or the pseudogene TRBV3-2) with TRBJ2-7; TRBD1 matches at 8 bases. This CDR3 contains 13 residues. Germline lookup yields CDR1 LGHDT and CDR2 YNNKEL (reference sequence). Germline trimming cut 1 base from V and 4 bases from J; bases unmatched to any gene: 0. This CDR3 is CASSQGTGYEQYF. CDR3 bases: TGTGCCAGCAGCCAAGGGACAGGGTACGAGCAGTACTTC.